The T cell receptor beta chain described here comes from a study of OX40 agonist ivuxolimab in advanced cancers. Study overall: Of the participants, more than 35% had some prior anti-PD-1, anti-PD-L1 or anti-CTLA-4 therapy, which was allowed.

As to this clone: Antigen: not known.

There are 12 residues in the CDR3. Germline V CDR1 and CDR2: MNHNS, SASEGT. V lost 9 bases, J lost 6 bases, and 9 bases lay in between. Study-wide findings and caveats: More expanded clones were seen, on average, in CD8+ T cells than in CD4+.

The data were produced by immunoSEQ multiplex PCR, yet TCRdb's version contains in-frame clones alone and is incomplete. This sample has more than 40,000 clones, with around 77% found just once. Sequenced material: CD4+ or CD8+ T cells sorted from blood, taken in a trial of the OX40 agonist ivuxolimab. This receptor was obtained from an adult with an advanced solid tumor such as melanoma, head and neck, liver or kidney cancer. The chain joins TRBV6-1 to TRBJ1-6; D remains ambiguous. For the CDR3, the DNA is TGTGCCAGTCGTTCGGGTAATTCACCCCTCCACTTT. The encoded protein is CASRSGNSPLHF.